This record covers a single T cell receptor (beta chain). Treatment of the sample: oral pan-JAK inhibitor, 5-10 mg twice daily. This CDR3 is built from 18 residues. V trimming: 3 bases; J trimming: 8 bases; junction bases outside the gene matches: 17. In germline, CDR1 is SGHNT, CDR2 YYREEE (reference sequence). The entry originates in a study of CD8+ T cells in alopecia areata. In each case, RNA was isolated and then reverse transcribed into cDNA as the sequencing template. The table came from immunoSEQ multiplex PCR; TCRdb's copy has only in-frame clones and leaves some out. The sample consists of about 270,000 clones, 50% to 75% of them appearing once.

The material sequenced was CD4+ T cells sorted from blood, taken around week 54, from a patient treated with tofacitinib. The source of this sequence is a human donor with alopecia areata. The chain joins TRBV5-4 to TRBJ2-5, with 12 nucleotides matching TRBD1. CDR3 protein: CASSSGTGGPADQGTQYF. CDR3 bases: TGTGCCAGCAGCTCAGGGACAGGGGGCCCCGCGGACCAAGGAACCCAGTACTTC.